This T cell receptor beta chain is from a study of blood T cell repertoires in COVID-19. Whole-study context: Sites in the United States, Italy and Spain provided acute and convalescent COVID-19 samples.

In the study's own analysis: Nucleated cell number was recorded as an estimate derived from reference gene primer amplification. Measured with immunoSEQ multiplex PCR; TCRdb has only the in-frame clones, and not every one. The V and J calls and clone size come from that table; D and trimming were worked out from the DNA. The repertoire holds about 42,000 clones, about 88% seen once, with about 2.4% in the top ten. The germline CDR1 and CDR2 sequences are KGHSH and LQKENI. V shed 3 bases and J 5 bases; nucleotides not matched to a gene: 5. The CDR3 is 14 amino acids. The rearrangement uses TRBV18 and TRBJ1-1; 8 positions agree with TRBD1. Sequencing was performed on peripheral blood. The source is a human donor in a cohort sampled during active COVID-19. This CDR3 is CASSPRTGGTEAFF. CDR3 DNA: TGTGCCAGCTCACCGCGAACAGGGGGGACTGAAGCTTTCTTT.